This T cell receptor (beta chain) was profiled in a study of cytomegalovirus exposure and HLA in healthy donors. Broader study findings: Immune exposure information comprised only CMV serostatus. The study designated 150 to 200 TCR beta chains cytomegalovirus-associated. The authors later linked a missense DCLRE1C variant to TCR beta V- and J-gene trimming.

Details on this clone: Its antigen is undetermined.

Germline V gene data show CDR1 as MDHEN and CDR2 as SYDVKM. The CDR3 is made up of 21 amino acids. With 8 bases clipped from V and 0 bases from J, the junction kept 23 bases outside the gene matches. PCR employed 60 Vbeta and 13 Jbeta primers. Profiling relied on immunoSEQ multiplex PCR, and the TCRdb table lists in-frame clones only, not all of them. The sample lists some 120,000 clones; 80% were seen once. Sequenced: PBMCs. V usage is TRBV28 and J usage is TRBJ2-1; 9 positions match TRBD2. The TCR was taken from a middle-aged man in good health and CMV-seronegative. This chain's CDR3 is CASSSSGGTPPSTRSYNEQFF. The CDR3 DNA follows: TGTGCCAGCTCGAGTAGCGGGGGAACACCCCCCAGCACACGCTCCTACAATGAGCAGTTCTTC.